This TCR beta chain was captured in a study of blood T cell repertoires in COVID-19. Looking at the study overall: The United States, Italy and Spain were the sources of the acute and convalescent COVID-19 samples. In each case, the material was cDNA or gDNA derived from T cells, B-cell-depleted T cells, or PBMCs.

Germline CDR1 SGDLS, CDR2 YYNGEE. Trimming at V came to 4 bases and at J to 2 bases, leaving 8 bases not matched to a gene. The CDR3 is 16 residues long. Source study methods: Amplification of reference gene primers was used by the study to estimate nucleated cell counts. The protocol was immunoSEQ multiplex PCR, while the TCRdb copy is restricted to in-frame clones and leaves out a portion. V and J calls and clone size are given by that table; D and trimming were obtained from the DNA. The sample includes about 300,000 clones, about 82% of them seen just once. This TCR was recovered from a woman between 50 and 59 years old with acute or convalescent COVID-19. The chain is built from TRBV9 and TRBJ2-7; 11 bases align to TRBD2. Specimen: peripheral blood. The CDR3 DNA follows: TGTGCCAGCAGCCCCAGCCCGGGACTAGCGGCCTACGAGCAGTACTTC. Protein product: CASSPSPGLAAYEQYF.